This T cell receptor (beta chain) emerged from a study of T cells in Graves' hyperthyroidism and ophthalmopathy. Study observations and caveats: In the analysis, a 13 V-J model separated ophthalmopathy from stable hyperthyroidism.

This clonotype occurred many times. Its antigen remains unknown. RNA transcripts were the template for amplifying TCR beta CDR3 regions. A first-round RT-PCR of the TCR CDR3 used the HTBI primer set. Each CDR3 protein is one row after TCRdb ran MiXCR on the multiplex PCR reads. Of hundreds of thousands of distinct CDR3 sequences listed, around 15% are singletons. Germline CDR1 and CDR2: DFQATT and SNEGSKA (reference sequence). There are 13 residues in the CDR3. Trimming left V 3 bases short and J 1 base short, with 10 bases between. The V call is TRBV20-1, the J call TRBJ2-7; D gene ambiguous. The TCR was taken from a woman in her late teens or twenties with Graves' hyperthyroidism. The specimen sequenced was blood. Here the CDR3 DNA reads TGCAGTGCTAGTTGGGAAATTTCCTACGAGCAGTACTTC. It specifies CSASWEISYEQYF.